The rows below give T cell receptor beta chains drawn from one sample of a study of shared clonotypes between healthy human individuals. Profiled with immunoSEQ multiplex PCR; TCRdb holds only in-frame clones, not every one. Here the sample spans about 800,000 clones, 96% being singletons. Sequencing used naive CD8+ T cells sorted from blood. The receptors stem from a man aged 30 to 39 in good health. Both conserved end residues are part of each CDR3.

v_gene: TRBV5-1
j_gene: TRBJ2-1
CDR3aa: CASISGTSGRTSYNEQFF

v_gene: TRBV10-2
j_gene: TRBJ2-1
CDR3aa: CASSVAGGSYNEQFF

v_gene: TRBV5-1
j_gene: TRBJ2-2
CDR3aa: CASSLKGQGYPGELFF

v_gene: TRBV4-3
j_gene: TRBJ2-4
CDR3aa: CASSQSVGGGQNIQYF

v_gene: TRBV7-9
j_gene: TRBJ2-5
CDR3aa: CASSLWSWVEKETQYF

v_gene: TRBV15
j_gene: TRBJ1-2
CDR3aa: CATSRDYLRQGEGGYTF

v_gene: TRBV19
j_gene: TRBJ2-1
CDR3aa: CASSIGVGLNYNEQFF

v_gene: TRBV11-2
j_gene: TRBJ2-5
CDR3aa: CASTWGTSGTQETQYF

v_gene: TRBV10-3
j_gene: TRBJ1-2
CDR3aa: CAISEEGDPHYGYTF

v_gene: TRBV6-1
j_gene: TRBJ2-7
CDR3aa: CASRPGSSYEQYF

v_gene: TRBV11-2
j_gene: TRBJ2-2
CDR3aa: CASREQGAITGELFF

v_gene: TRBV7-9
j_gene: TRBJ2-7
CDR3aa: CASSPDGYEQYF

v_gene: TRBV4-1
j_gene: TRBJ2-1
CDR3aa: CASSQGRRGHEQFF

v_gene: TRBV4-1
j_gene: TRBJ2-1
CDR3aa: CASSQAPPVAGGYNEQFF

v_gene: TRBV19
j_gene: TRBJ2-7
CDR3aa: CASQGAGDSPTLYEQYF

v_gene: TRBV5-5
j_gene: TRBJ2-7
CDR3aa: CASSLLGTGGRNEQYF

v_gene: TRBV27
j_gene: TRBJ1-2
CDR3aa: CASSSPGTGDYGYTF

v_gene: TRBV11-2
j_gene: TRBJ2-1
CDR3aa: CASSLGESGQYNEQFF

v_gene: TRBV4-1
j_gene: TRBJ1-2
CDR3aa: CASSQETGTGYTF

v_gene: TRBV29-1
j_gene: TRBJ2-7
CDR3aa: CSVEMASEKYEQYF

v_gene: TRBV18
j_gene: TRBJ2-7
CDR3aa: CASSPRGSAGAYIYEQYF

v_gene: TRBV5-8
j_gene: TRBJ1-5
CDR3aa: CASSACGTVRYSNQPQHF

v_gene: TRBV4-3
j_gene: TRBJ2-1
CDR3aa: CASSRTSGTYNEQFF

v_gene: TRBV25-1
j_gene: TRBJ1-1
CDR3aa: CASRQGNVMNTEAFF

v_gene: TRBV28
j_gene: TRBJ1-3
CDR3aa: CASTSGVISGNTIYF

v_gene: TRBV2
j_gene: TRBJ2-7
CDR3aa: CASSEARGQGSYEQYF

v_gene: TRBV15
j_gene: TRBJ2-5
CDR3aa: CATSRDRASHQETQYF

v_gene: TRBV5-6
j_gene: TRBJ2-1
CDR3aa: CASSPGRGYNEQFF

v_gene: TRBV4-1
j_gene: TRBJ2-1
CDR3aa: CASSPGLAGARNEQFF

v_gene: TRBV18
j_gene: TRBJ2-7
CDR3aa: CASSPGRLSYEQYF

v_gene: TRBV7-9
j_gene: TRBJ2-7
CDR3aa: CASSFPRAGEAYEQYF

v_gene: TRBV19
j_gene: TRBJ1-2
CDR3aa: CASSIGQQLYGYTF

v_gene: TRBV7-6
j_gene: TRBJ2-1
CDR3aa: CASSLRLVNEQFF